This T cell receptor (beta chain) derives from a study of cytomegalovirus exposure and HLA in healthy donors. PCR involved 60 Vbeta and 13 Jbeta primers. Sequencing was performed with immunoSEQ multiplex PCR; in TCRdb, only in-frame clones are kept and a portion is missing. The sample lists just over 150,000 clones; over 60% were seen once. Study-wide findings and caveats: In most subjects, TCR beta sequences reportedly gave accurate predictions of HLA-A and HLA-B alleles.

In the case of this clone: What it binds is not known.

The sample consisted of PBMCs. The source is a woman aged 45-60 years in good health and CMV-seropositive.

The CDR3 region has the DNA TGTGCCAGCACCTTCTCGTATAATACTGGTGAAAAACTGTTTTTT. Encoded protein: CASTFSYNTGEKLFF. The rearrangement joins TRBV2 to TRBJ1-4; D not resolved. CDR3 length equals 15 residues. V gave up 7 bases and J gave up 7 bases, with 19 bases separating them. The germline gives CDR1 SNHLY, CDR2 FYNNEI.